This passage covers 2 T cell receptor beta chains from one sample sequenced in a study of blood T cell repertoires in COVID-19. The repertoire was sequenced with immunoSEQ multiplex PCR; TCRdb's copy has only in-frame clones and lacks some. The table has nearly 300,000 clones, roughly 83% seen once; the top ten hold over 1.3%. The sample consisted of peripheral blood. The source of these receptors is a human donor with COVID-19, enrolled during active disease. The donor label of this sample is uncertain.

This clone was recorded only once. This chain links TRBV11-2 with TRBJ1-4; D is ambiguous. In germline, CDR1 is SGHAT, CDR2 FQNNGV. V gave up 1 base and J gave up 8 bases, with 8 bases separating them. The CDR3 has 13 residues. The CDR3, as DNA: TGTGCCAGCAGCTTAGTCCAGAGGGAAAAACTGTTTTTT. Amino acid sequence: CASSLVQREKLFF.

In this sample, this clone turned up once. J is TRBJ1-2 and V is TRBV27, with 8 nucleotides matching TRBD1. The CDR3 spans 13 residues. The V gene end was trimmed by 6 bases and the J gene end by 6 bases; junction bases not matched to a gene: 6. The germline V gene encodes CDR1 MNHEY and CDR2 SMNVEV (reference sequence). CDR3 DNA: TGTGCCAGCAGAGGACAGGGAGCGGATGGCTACACCTTC. Protein product: CASRGQGADGYTF.